One and the same sample provided the 22 T cell receptor beta chains below, sequenced in a study of shared clonotypes between healthy human individuals. Profiled with immunoSEQ multiplex PCR; TCRdb holds only in-frame clones, not every one. The sample contains some 2.1 million clones, 90% to 95% of which appear only once. The sample consisted of naive CD4+ T cells sorted from blood. This sample's subset: CD45RA+ positively selected. These receptors were obtained from a young man in good health.

V and J are TRBV7-8 and TRBJ2-7; D may be TRBD1 or TRBD2 (5 bases each). Germline CDR1 reads SGHVS; CDR2 reads FQNEAQ. V was clipped by 2 bases and J by 1 base, with 9 bases between them. The CDR3 runs to 14 residues. The CDR3 DNA sequence: TGTGCCAGCAGCTTAAGGGGACGGTCCTACGAGCAGTACTTC. Its protein product is CASSLRGRSYEQYF. Supplemented by reference TRBV7-8 and TRBJ2-7, the full variable domain reads GAGVSQSPRYKVAKRGQDVALRCDPISGHVSLFWYQQALGQGPEFLTYFQNEAQLDKSGLPSDRFFAERPEGSVSTLKIQRTQQEDSAVYLCASSLRGRSYEQYFGPGTRLTVT.

The chain uses TRBV29-1 and TRBJ2-1; a possible D gene is TRBD1 (6 bases). The CDR3 sequence is 13 residues long. Deletions cut 5 bases from V and 8 bases from J, with 16 bases between. Germline V gene sequence: CDR1 SQVTM, CDR2 ANQGSEA. The CDR3 region has the DNA TGCAGCGTTACGACCGCAGGGGTTTATGAGCAGTTCTTC. Amino acids: CSVTTAGVYEQFF.

This rearrangement joins TRBV6-6 to TRBJ1-5; D may be TRBD1 (5 bases). The CDR3 spans 15 residues. Trimming took 4 bases from V and 3 from J, leaving 13 bases between them. Germline CDR1 reads MNHNY; CDR2 reads SVGAGI (reference sequence). The CDR3 loop reads CASSSIQGFNQPQHF. CDR3 bases: TGTGCCAGCAGTTCAATCCAGGGATTCAATCAGCCCCAGCATTTT.

The genes are TRBV5-1 and TRBJ1-2, with 11 nucleotides matching TRBD1. CDR3 length equals 16 residues. The germline V gene encodes CDR1 SGHRS and CDR2 YFSETQ. After removal of 0 bases from V and 5 bases from J, the junction contained 6 bases not matched to a gene. CDR3 amino acids: CASSLAGTGGPYGYTF. The DNA of the CDR3 is TGCGCCAGCAGCTTGGCCGGGACAGGGGGACCTTATGGCTACACCTTC.

CDR3 nucleotides: TGTGCCAGCCAAGGATCCAACACTGAAGCTTTCTTT. This encodes CASQGSNTEAFF. V usage is TRBV18 and J usage is TRBJ1-1, with D unclear. V lost 8 bases to trimming and J lost 2 bases, with 9 bases between them. Germline V lookup: CDR1 KGHSH, CDR2 LQKENI. The length of the CDR3 is 12 residues. The full variable domain, its missing parts supplied by reference TRBV18 and TRBJ1-1, is NAGVMQNPRHLVRRRGQEARLRCSPMKGHSHVYWYRQLPEEGLKFMVYLQKENIIDESGMPKERFSAEFPKEGPSILRIQQVVRGDSAAYFCASQGSNTEAFFGQGTRLTVV.

This chain links TRBV28 with TRBJ1-2, with a weak D call TRBD1 (6 bases). Germline V lookup: CDR1 MDHEN, CDR2 SYDVKM. V lost 2 bases and J 4 bases, leaving 11 bases between the germline ends. The length of the CDR3 is 14 residues. The CDR3 here is CASSLLGQFYGYTF. The CDR3 DNA is TGTGCCAGCAGTTTACTAGGACAGTTCTATGGCTACACCTTC.

This clone was seen once. V is TRBV11-1 and J is TRBJ2-1, with 11 bases lining up with TRBD2. Germline CDR1 is SGHAT and CDR2 is FQDESV (reference sequence). J was trimmed by 4 bases and V by 6 bases; bases with no gene match: 5. CDR3 size: 15 residues. The CDR3 nucleotides read TGTGCCAGCAGAGTACTAGCGGGGGTATACAATGAGCAGTTCTTC. This gives the protein CASRVLAGVYNEQFF.

The rearrangement links TRBV11-2 to TRBJ2-7; D is perhaps TRBD2 (6 bases). Germline assignment: CDR1 SGHAT and CDR2 FQNNGV. V was pared by 1 base and J by 2 bases, with 9 bases between. There are 14 residues in the CDR3. The CDR3 protein is CASSLVEGPYEQYF. CDR3 DNA: TGTGCCAGCAGCTTAGTGGAGGGGCCCTACGAGCAGTACTTC. Filled out from reference TRBV11-2 and TRBJ2-7, the complete variable domain reads EAGVAQSPRYKIIEKRQSVAFWCNPISGHATLYWYQQILGQGPKLLIQFQNNGVVDDSQLPKDRFSAERLKGVDSTLKIQPAKLEDSAVYLCASSLVEGPYEQYFGPGTRLTVT.

V gene TRBV19 combines with J gene TRBJ2-7; the match to TRBD1 covers 8 bases. Germline assignment: CDR1 LNHDA and CDR2 SQIVND (reference sequence). This CDR3 has 14 amino acids. J lost 4 bases, V lost 10 bases, and 12 bases had no gene match. The CDR3 DNA sequence: TGTGCCACCTCCTCGGCAGGGGGCCGGTACGAGCAGTACTTC. Its translation: CATSSAGGRYEQYF.

The chain combines TRBV5-1 with TRBJ2-7, with D possibly being TRBD2 (6 bases). The CDR3 is 14 amino acids. Per the germline V gene, CDR1 is SGHRS and CDR2 is YFSETQ. Trimming took 4 bases from V and 7 from J, leaving 18 bases between them. The CDR3 region has the DNA TGCGCCAGCAGCCCGCTAAGGGGAGGCGGGGAGCAGTACTTC. Translated: CASSPLRGGGEQYF.

Notes on this clone: Distinct nucleotide sequences in the sample also encode this CDR3. V usage is TRBV5-1 and J usage is TRBJ2-3, with 11 bases lining up with TRBD2. Germline V lookup: CDR1 SGHRS, CDR2 YFSETQ. Trimming cost V 1 base and J 1 base; bases outside gene matches: 2. The CDR3 contains 16 residues. The chain's CDR3 is CASSLTTSGGTDTQYF. DNA for the CDR3: TGCGCCAGCAGCTTGACGACTAGCGGGGGCACAGATACGCAGTATTTT.

The chain links TRBV5-4 to TRBJ1-2; D uncertain. Trimming left V 3 bases short and J 13 bases short, with 13 bases between. The CDR3 loop spans 11 amino acids. Germline CDR1 reads SGHNT; CDR2 reads YYREEE (reference sequence). CDR3 sequence (DNA): TGTGCCAGCAGCTCAACCCAGGAGTTCACCTTC. Translated: CASSSTQEFTF.

The chain uses TRBV10-3 and TRBJ2-2; 7 bases map to TRBD2. V lost 8 bases, J lost 7 bases, and 10 bases stayed unmatched. This CDR3 has 14 amino acids. CDR1 and CDR2 (germline): ENHRY, SYGVKD. The CDR3 reads CAIRNGGGGGELFF. CDR3 nucleotides: TGTGCCATCCGCAATGGGGGGGGTGGCGGGGAGCTGTTTTTT.

V usage is TRBV6-6 and J usage is TRBJ1-1; no firm D call. This CDR3 comprises 15 residues. Germline V gives CDR1 MNHNY, CDR2 SVGAGI (reference sequence). V was trimmed by 0 bases and J by 6 bases, leaving 14 bases between them. The DNA of the CDR3 is TGTGCCAGCAGTTACTCGAACAGTGCGTGGGCTGAAGCTTTCTTT. Translating gives CASSYSNSAWAEAFF.

The chain links TRBV4-3 to TRBJ1-5; D is possibly TRBD1 (5 bases). Germline CDR1 reads LGHNA; CDR2 reads YSLEER. Trimming removed 0 bases from V and 3 bases from J, with 9 bases in between. The CDR3 sequence is 15 residues long. CDR3 residues: CASSQDSGLNQPQHF. DNA for the CDR3: TGCGCCAGCAGCCAAGATTCAGGGCTCAATCAGCCCCAGCATTTT.

The chain recombines TRBV4-1 with TRBJ1-3; 7 positions agree with TRBD1. CDR1 and CDR2 from the germline V gene are MGHRA and YSYEKL. Unmatched junction bases numbered 4, after V lost 0 bases and J lost 2 bases. The length of the CDR3 is 16 residues. The CDR3 region has the DNA TGCGCCAGCAGCCAAGAGAACAGGGGCCCTGGAAACACCATATATTTT. This gives the protein CASSQENRGPGNTIYF.

The V gene is TRBV7-2, the J gene TRBJ2-5, with 11 bases that match TRBD2. Germline loops: CDR1 SGHTA, CDR2 FQGNSA. V lost 6 bases to trimming and J lost 7 bases; unmatched junction nucleotides: 13. This CDR3 region has 16 residues. The CDR3 nucleotides read TGTGCCAGCAGAGTTGGGACTAGCGGAGGGGGCGGGACCCAGTACTTC. Encoded protein: CASRVGTSGGGGTQYF.

The chain recombines TRBV5-1 with TRBJ2-1; 9 bases are a match to TRBD2. This CDR3 has 16 amino acids. Unmatched junction bases numbered 3, after V lost 0 bases and J lost 2 bases. The germline V gene encodes CDR1 SGHRS and CDR2 YFSETQ. The CDR3 sequence is CASSLDSGGTYNEQFF. The DNA for the CDR3 is TGCGCCAGCAGCTTGGATAGCGGGGGCACCTACAATGAGCAGTTCTTC. The full variable domain, completed using reference TRBV5-1 and TRBJ2-1, is KAGVTQTPRYLIKTRGQQVTLSCSPISGHRSVSWYQQTPGQGLQFLFEYFSETQRNKGNFPGRFSGRQFSNSRSEMNVSTLELGDSALYLCASSLDSGGTYNEQFFGPGTRLTVL.

The genes are TRBV11-2 and TRBJ1-1; D is perhaps TRBD1 (6 bases). V shed 4 bases and J shed 4 bases, with 16 bases lying between them. The germline V gene encodes CDR1 SGHAT and CDR2 FQNNGV. The CDR3 is 15 amino acids. CDR3 loop: CASSSLGGLGTEAFF. Written as DNA, the CDR3 is TGTGCCAGCAGCTCCTTGGGGGGGCTGGGCACTGAAGCTTTCTTT.

V usage is TRBV20-1 and J usage is TRBJ2-3, with D hard to call. This CDR3 contains 10 residues. V was shortened by 6 bases and J by 6 bases, with 7 bases between the two germline ends. Germline assignment: CDR1 DFQATT and CDR2 SNEGSKA (reference sequence). CDR3 sequence: CSASDDTQYF. As DNA, the CDR3 is TGCAGTGCGAGTGACGATACGCAGTATTTT.

About this clone itself: Other DNA sequences in this specimen translate into the identical CDR3. The chain couples TRBV5-1 to TRBJ2-5; tentatively, D is TRBD1 (5 bases). Germline V gene data show CDR1 as SGHRS and CDR2 as YFSETQ. The CDR3 is made up of 15 amino acids. V was pared by 0 bases and J by 0 bases, with 9 bases between. The CDR3 region has the DNA TGCGCCAGCAGCTTGGGGCAGGGTGACCAAGAGACCCAGTACTTC. Amino acid sequence: CASSLGQGDQETQYF. Together with reference TRBV5-1 and TRBJ2-5, the CDR3 gives the full variable domain: KAGVTQTPRYLIKTRGQQVTLSCSPISGHRSVSWYQQTPGQGLQFLFEYFSETQRNKGNFPGRFSGRQFSNSRSEMNVSTLELGDSALYLCASSLGQGDQETQYFGPGTRLLVL.

This clone was seen once. The chain recombines TRBV7-9 with TRBJ2-2; TRBD1 matches at 7 bases. Per germline, CDR1 SEHNR and CDR2 FQNEAQ (reference sequence). V lost 5 bases to trimming and J lost 6 bases; unmatched junction nucleotides: 18. The CDR3 runs to 18 residues. DNA of the CDR3: TGTGCCAGCAGCCCTGTGACAGGGCTCGGGACATCCGCCGGGGAGCTGTTTTTT. Amino acids: CASSPVTGLGTSAGELFF.